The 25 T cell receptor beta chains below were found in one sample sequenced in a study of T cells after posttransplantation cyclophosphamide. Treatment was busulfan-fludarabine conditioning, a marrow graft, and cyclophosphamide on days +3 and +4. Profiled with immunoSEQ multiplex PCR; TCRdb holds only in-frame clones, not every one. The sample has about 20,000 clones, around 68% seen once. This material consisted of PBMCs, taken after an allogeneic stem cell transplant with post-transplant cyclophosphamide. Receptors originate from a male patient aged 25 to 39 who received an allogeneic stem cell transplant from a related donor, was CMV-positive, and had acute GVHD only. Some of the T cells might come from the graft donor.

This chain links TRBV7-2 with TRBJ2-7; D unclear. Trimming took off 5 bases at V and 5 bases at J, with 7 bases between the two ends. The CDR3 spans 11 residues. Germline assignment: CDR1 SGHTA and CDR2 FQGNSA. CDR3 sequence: CASSIIHEQYF. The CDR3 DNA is TGTGCCAGCAGCATCATCCACGAGCAGTACTTC.

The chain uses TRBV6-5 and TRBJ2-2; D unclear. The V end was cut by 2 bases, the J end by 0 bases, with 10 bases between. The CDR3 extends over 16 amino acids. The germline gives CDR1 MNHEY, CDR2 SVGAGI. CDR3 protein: CASSYHPTSNTGELFF. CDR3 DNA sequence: TGTGCCAGCAGTTACCACCCGACATCGAACACCGGGGAGCTGTTTTTT.

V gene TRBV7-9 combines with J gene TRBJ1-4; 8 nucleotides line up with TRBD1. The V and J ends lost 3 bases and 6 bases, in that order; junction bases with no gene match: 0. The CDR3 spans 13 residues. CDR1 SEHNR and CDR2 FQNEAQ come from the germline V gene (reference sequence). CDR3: CASSLTGDEKLFF. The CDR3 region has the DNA TGTGCCAGCAGCTTGACAGGGGATGAAAAACTGTTTTTT.

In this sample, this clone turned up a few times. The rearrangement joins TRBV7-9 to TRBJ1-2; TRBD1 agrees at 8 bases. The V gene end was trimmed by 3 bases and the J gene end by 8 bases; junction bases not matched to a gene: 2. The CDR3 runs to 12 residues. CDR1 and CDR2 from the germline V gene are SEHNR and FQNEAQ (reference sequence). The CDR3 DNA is TGTGCCAGCAGCTTGGACAGGGTCGGCTACACCTTC. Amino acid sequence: CASSLDRVGYTF.

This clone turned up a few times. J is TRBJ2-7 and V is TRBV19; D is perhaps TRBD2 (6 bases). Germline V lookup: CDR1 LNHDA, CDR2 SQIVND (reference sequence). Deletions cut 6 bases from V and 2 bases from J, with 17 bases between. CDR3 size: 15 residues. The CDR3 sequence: CASREGPGETYEQYF. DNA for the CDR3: TGTGCCAGTAGGGAGGGGCCAGGTGAAACCTACGAGCAGTACTTC.

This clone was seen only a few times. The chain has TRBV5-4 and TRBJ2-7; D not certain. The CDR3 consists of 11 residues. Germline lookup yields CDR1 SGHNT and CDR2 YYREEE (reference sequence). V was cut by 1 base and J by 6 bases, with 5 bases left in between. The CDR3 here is CASSLSGEQYF. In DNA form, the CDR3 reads TGTGCCAGCAGCTTGTCGGGCGAGCAGTACTTC.

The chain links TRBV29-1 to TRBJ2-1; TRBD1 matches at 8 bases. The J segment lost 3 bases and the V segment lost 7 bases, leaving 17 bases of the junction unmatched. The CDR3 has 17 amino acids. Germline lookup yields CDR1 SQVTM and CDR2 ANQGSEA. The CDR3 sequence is CSAKAGGAWTRYNEQFF. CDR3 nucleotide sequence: TGCAGCGCCAAAGCAGGGGGCGCTTGGACTCGCTACAATGAGCAGTTCTTC.

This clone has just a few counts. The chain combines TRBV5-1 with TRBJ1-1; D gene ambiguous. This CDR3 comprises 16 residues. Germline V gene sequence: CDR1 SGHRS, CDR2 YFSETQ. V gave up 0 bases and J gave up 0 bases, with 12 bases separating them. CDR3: CASSLGWLSMNTEAFF. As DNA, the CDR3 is TGCGCCAGCAGCTTGGGCTGGCTGTCCATGAACACTGAAGCTTTCTTT.

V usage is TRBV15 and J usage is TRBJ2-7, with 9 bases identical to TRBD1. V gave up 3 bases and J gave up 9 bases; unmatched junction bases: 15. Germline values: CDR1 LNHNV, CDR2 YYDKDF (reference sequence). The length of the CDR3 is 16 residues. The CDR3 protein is CATSSDHRGLLIRQYF. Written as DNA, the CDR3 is TGTGCCACCAGCAGTGACCACAGGGGGCTCCTTATCCGGCAGTACTTC.

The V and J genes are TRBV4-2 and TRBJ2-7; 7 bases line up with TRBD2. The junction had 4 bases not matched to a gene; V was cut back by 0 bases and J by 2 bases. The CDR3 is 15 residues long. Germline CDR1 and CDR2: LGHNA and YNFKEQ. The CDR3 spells CASSQDLAGAYEQYF. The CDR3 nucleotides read TGTGCCAGCAGCCAAGACCTGGCGGGGGCCTACGAGCAGTACTTC.

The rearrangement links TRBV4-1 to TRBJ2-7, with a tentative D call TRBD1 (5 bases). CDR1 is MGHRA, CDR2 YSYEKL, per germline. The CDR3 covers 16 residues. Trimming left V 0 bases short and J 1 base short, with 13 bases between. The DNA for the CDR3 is TGCGCCAGCAGCCAAGAACCGAGACAGCGATCCTACGAGCAGTACTTC. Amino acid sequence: CASSQEPRQRSYEQYF.

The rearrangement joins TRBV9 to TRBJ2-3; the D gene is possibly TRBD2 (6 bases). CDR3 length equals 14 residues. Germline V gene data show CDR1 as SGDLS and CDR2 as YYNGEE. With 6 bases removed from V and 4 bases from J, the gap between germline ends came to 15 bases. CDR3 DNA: TGTGCCAGCACCGCGGGGCCCTTGCCAGATACGCAGTATTTT. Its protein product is CASTAGPLPDTQYF. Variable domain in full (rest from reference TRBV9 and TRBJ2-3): DSGVTQTPKHLITATGQRVTLRCSPRSGDLSVYWYQQSLDQGLQFLIQYYNGEERAKGNILERFSAQQFPDLHSELNLSSLELGDSALYFCASTAGPLPDTQYFGPGTRLTVL.

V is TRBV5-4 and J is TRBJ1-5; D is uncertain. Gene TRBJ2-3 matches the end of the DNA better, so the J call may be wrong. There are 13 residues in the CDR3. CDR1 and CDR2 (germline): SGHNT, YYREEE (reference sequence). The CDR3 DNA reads TGTGCCAGCAGTTCTGACACCAATCAGCCCCAGTATTTT. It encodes CASSSDTNQPQYF.

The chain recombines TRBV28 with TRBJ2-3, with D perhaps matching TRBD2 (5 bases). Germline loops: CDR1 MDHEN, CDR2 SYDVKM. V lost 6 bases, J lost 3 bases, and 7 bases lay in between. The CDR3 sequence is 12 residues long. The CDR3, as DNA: TGTGCCAGCAGCCGGGGTACAGATACGCAGTATTTT. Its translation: CASSRGTDTQYF.

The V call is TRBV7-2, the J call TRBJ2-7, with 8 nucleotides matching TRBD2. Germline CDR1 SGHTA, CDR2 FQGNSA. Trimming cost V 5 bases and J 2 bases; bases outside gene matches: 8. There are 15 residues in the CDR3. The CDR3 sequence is CASSSSGTRAYEQYF. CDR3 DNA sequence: TGTGCCAGCAGCAGCTCGGGGACTAGGGCCTACGAGCAGTACTTC.

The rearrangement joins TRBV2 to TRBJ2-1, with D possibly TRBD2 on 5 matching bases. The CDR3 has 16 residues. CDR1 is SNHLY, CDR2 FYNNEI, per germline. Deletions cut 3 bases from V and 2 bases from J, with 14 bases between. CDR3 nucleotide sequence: TGTGCCAGCAGTGATCGGGGTCTGGGAACCTACAATGAGCAGTTCTTC. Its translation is CASSDRGLGTYNEQFF. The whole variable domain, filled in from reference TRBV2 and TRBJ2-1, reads EPEVTQTPSHQVTQMGQEVILRCVPISNHLYFYWYRQILGQKVEFLVSFYNNEISEKSEIFDDQFSVERPDGSNFTLKIRSTKLEDSAMYFCASSDRGLGTYNEQFFGPGTRLTVL.

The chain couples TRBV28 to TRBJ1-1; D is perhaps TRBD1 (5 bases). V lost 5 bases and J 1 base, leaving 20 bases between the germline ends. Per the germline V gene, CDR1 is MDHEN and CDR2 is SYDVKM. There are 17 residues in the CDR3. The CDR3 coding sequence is TGTGCCAGCAGTCGGAACAAGTATCGACAGACGAACACTGAAGCTTTCTTT. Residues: CASSRNKYRQTNTEAFF.

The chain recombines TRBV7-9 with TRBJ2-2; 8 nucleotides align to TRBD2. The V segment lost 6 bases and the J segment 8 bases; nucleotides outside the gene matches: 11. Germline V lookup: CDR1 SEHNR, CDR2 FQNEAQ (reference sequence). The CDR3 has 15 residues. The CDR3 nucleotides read TGTGCCAGCAGACCCCCCGGGACTAGTACTGGGGAGCTGTTTTTT. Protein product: CASRPPGTSTGELFF.

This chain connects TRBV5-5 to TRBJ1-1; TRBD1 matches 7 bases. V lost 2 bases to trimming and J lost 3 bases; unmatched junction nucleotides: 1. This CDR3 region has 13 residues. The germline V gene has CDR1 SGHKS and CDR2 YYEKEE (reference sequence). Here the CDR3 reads CASSFTGDTEAFF. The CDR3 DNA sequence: TGTGCCAGCAGCTTCACAGGGGACACTGAAGCTTTCTTT.

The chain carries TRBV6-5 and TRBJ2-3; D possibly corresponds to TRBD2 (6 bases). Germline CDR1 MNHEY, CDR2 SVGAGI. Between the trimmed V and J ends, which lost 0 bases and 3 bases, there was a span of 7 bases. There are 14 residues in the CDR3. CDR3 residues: CASSYSRGTDTQYF. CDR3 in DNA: TGTGCCAGCAGTTACTCGCGGGGAACAGATACGCAGTATTTT.

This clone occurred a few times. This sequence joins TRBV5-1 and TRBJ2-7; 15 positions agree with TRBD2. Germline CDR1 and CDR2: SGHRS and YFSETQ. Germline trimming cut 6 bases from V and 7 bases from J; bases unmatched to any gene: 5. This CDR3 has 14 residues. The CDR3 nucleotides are TGCGCCAGCACCGGGACTAGCGGGGGGCATGAGCAGTACTTC. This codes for CASTGTSGGHEQYF.

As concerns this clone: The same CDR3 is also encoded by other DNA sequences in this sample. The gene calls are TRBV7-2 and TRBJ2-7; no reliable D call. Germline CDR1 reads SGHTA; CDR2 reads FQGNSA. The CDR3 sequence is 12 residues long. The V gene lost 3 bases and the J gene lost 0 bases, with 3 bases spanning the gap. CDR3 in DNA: TGTGCCAGCAGCTTGAGCTCCTACGAGCAGTACTTC. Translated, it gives CASSLSSYEQYF.

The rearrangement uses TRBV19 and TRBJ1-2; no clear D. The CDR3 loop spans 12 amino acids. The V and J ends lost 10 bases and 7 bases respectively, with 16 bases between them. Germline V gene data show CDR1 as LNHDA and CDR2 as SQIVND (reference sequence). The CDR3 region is CATHSTFGGYTF. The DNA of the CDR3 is TGTGCCACCCACAGTACCTTTGGTGGCTACACCTTC.

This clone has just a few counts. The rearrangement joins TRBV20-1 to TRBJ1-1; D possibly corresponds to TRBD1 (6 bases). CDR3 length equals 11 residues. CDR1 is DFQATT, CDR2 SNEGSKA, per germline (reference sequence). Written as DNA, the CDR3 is TGCAGAGGCAGGGGGAACACTGAAGCTTTCTTT. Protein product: CRGRGNTEAFF.

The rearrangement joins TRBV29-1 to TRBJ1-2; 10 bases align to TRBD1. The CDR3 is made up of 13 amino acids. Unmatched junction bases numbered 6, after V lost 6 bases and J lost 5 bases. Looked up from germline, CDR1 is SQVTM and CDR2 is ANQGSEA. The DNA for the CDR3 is TGCAGCGTCACCGGGACAGGGGCATATGGCTACACCTTC. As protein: CSVTGTGAYGYTF.